Listed below are T cell receptor beta chains from one sample, sequenced in a study of T cells in Graves' hyperthyroidism and ophthalmopathy. TCRdb redid the calling of the multiplex PCR reads with MiXCR, one entry per CDR3 protein. This table has around 600,000 distinct CDR3 sequences, about a sixth appearing once. The sequencing input was blood. The receptors here all came from a woman aged 40 to 55 with Graves' ophthalmopathy. Each CDR3 is given without its conserved first and last residue. Fields, in order: V gene, clone size, J gene, D gene, CDR3 protein. D genes are given only for firm matches. The size field is filled for only some rows; it gives once, few, many or a size class.

TRBV27,few,TRBJ2-1,NA,ASSPRAPPNEQF
TRBV7-2,NA,TRBJ2-2,NA,ASKPFKDGELF
TRBV29-1,NA,TRBJ2-5,NA,SSRDPGETQY
TRBV20-1,NA,TRBJ2-3,NA,SARRGNPPTDTQY
TRBV6-1,many,TRBJ2-7,TRBD2,ASSVSGGTYEQY
TRBV10-3,NA,TRBJ2-7,TRBD2,AIGTSVYEQY
TRBV6-1,NA,TRBJ1-2,NA,ASSRTATRFGYT
TRBV18,NA,TRBJ1-1,NA,ASSESGDTEAF
TRBV30,few,TRBJ2-7,TRBD2,AWSRTSGSSYEQY
TRBV6-1,many,TRBJ1-2,NA,ASKGRAAGGYT
TRBV6-1,few,TRBJ2-2,TRBD1,ASSVTGTGGGELF
TRBV20-1,many,TRBJ2-1,TRBD1,SAVSDRGVNEQF
TRBV5-1,many,TRBJ2-3,NA,ASSPMDIDSLLRGGPTTQY
TRBV6-1,NA,TRBJ1-6,TRBD1,ASSLRTGSSYNSPLH
TRBV20-1,many,TRBJ2-7,NA,SASLGGRYEQY
TRBV5-1,NA,TRBJ2-3,NA,ASRGPGAADTQY
TRBV10-1,many,TRBJ2-7,TRBD1,ASRGTGGSYEQY
TRBV30,many,TRBJ2-3,NA,AWRVVTDTQY
TRBV12-3/TRBV12-4,many,TRBJ1-5,TRBD1,ASSFRTGQPGGNQPQH
TRBV6-2/TRBV6-3,many,TRBJ1-1,NA,ASSYGRDTEAF
TRBV15,few,TRBJ1-5,NA,ATSRGRQGNQPQH
TRBV18,many,TRBJ2-1,NA,ASSPPRKIMYNEQF
TRBV6-1,few,TRBJ2-1,TRBD1,ASRKPGQGAGGEQF
TRBV6-2/TRBV6-3,many,TRBJ2-7,NA,ASSQPSMVSYEQY
TRBV7-3,few,TRBJ1-1,TRBD1,ASSLRWDRVNTEAF
TRBV5-1,many,TRBJ2-1,NA,ASSLNRQFSSYNEQF
TRBV11-2,few,TRBJ1-3,NA,ASSFFDNTGNTIY
TRBV7-9,few,TRBJ1-2,NA,ASSLSETLARDGYT
TRBV2,many,TRBJ2-5,NA,ASSGFPGRDQETQY
TRBV2,many,TRBJ2-5,TRBD2,ASSGRGGPPTRTQY
TRBV5-1,many,TRBJ1-1,TRBD1,ASSLTGPTEAF
TRBV6-1,many,TRBJ2-2,TRBD1,ASSRDRATGELF
TRBV6-4,few,TRBJ2-3,TRBD2,ASSEAGGPADTQY
TRBV20-1,few,TRBJ1-5,NA,SASPQGWGNNQPQH
TRBV2,many,TRBJ2-7,TRBD1,ASRTGYEVFSYEQY
TRBV7-9,few,TRBJ2-7,TRBD2,ASSLGGLAGAREQY
TRBV11-3,many,TRBJ2-3,NA,ASSFRGSEDTQY
TRBV3-1,few,TRBJ1-1,NA,ASSQIGGEKGRYTEAF
TRBV12-3/TRBV12-4,many,TRBJ2-5,TRBD2,ASSFRTGGPETQY
TRBV20-1,NA,TRBJ1-2,NA,SAVGHGTYGYT